These 27 T cell receptor beta chains came from one sample sequenced in a study of OX40 agonist ivuxolimab in advanced cancers. Clones were sequenced by immunoSEQ multiplex PCR, and TCRdb holds only the in-frame ones, with some missing. The profile shows tens of thousands of clones, 84% of them singletons. This specimen was CD4+ or CD8+ T cells sorted from blood, taken in a trial of the OX40 agonist ivuxolimab. All receptors derive from an adult with an advanced solid tumor such as melanoma, head and neck, liver or kidney cancer.

The chain joins TRBV7-9 to TRBJ2-5, with 7 bases fitting TRBD2. The ends lost 5 bases at V and 0 bases at J; junction bases unmatched: 9. The CDR3 runs 16 residues. Germline V lookup: CDR1 SEHNR, CDR2 FQNEAQ (reference sequence). The CDR3 spells CASSQLLGGYQETQYF. The CDR3 region has the DNA TGTGCCAGCAGCCAGCTACTGGGGGGGTACCAAGAGACCCAGTACTTC.

This chain links TRBV5-1 with TRBJ2-6; 9 bases align to TRBD1. From germline, CDR1 is SGHRS and CDR2 YFSETQ. The CDR3 is 20 amino acids. The V segment lost 0 bases and the J segment 0 bases; nucleotides outside the gene matches: 10. The CDR3 is CASSLERLGQGGSGANVLTF. Written as DNA, the CDR3 is TGCGCCAGCAGCTTGGAAAGGTTGGGACAGGGAGGCTCTGGGGCCAACGTCCTGACTTTC.

In regard to this clone: Other DNA sequences from this sample encode an identical CDR3 as well. This rearrangement joins TRBV4-2 to TRBJ2-1; D might be TRBD2 (5 bases). Germline-derived CDR1 and CDR2 are LGHNA and YNFKEQ. With 0 bases removed from V and 0 bases from J, the gap between germline ends came to 12 bases. This CDR3 comprises 17 residues. Here the CDR3 DNA reads TGTGCCAGCAGCCAAGAGGTGAGGGTTAGCTCCTACAATGAGCAGTTCTTC. It codes for CASSQEVRVSSYNEQFF.

V is TRBV4-1 and J is TRBJ2-3; tentatively, D is TRBD2 (7 bases). The CDR3 covers 17 residues. With 0 bases removed from V and 1 base from J, the gap between germline ends came to 14 bases. The germline V gene encodes CDR1 MGHRA and CDR2 YSYEKL. The CDR3 spells CASSQDKAGAGTDTQYF. CDR3 coding DNA: TGCGCCAGCAGCCAAGATAAGGCGGGGGCGGGCACAGATACGCAGTATTTT.

This clone showed up just a few times. V is TRBV5-1 and J is TRBJ1-6, with a possible D match to TRBD1 (6 bases). CDR3 length equals 18 residues. V was shortened by 4 bases and J by 0 bases, with 17 bases between the two germline ends. Germline-derived CDR1 and CDR2 are SGHRS and YFSETQ. CDR3 nucleotide sequence: TGCGCCAGCAGCCGAGGAGTGGGACACGTCTCCTATAATTCACCCCTCCACTTT. The encoded protein is CASSRGVGHVSYNSPLHF. Full variable domain (remainder filled in from reference TRBV5-1 and TRBJ1-6): KAGVTQTPRYLIKTRGQQVTLSCSPISGHRSVSWYQQTPGQGLQFLFEYFSETQRNKGNFPGRFSGRQFSNSRSEMNVSTLELGDSALYLCASSRGVGHVSYNSPLHFGNGTRLTVT.

The V gene is TRBV6-1, the J gene TRBJ1-2; 8 bases are a match to TRBD1. The CDR3 extends over 13 amino acids. Losses at the gene ends were 6 bases for V and 7 bases for J; bases not matched to a gene: 7. Germline V gene sequence: CDR1 MNHNS, CDR2 SASEGT. The CDR3 here is CASSPGQGFGYTF. CDR3 DNA sequence: TGTGCCAGCAGCCCCGGACAGGGATTTGGCTACACCTTC.

This rearrangement joins TRBV19 to TRBJ1-5; possible D gene TRBD1, 5 bases. V dropped 7 bases and J dropped 2 bases, with 9 bases sitting between them. CDR1 and CDR2 from the germline V gene are LNHDA and SQIVND (reference sequence). CDR3 length: 13 residues. DNA of the CDR3: TGTGCCAGTACGGGGGAAGGCAATCAGCCCCAGCATTTT. Its translation: CASTGEGNQPQHF.

The V gene is TRBV6-1, the J gene TRBJ2-7; the match to TRBD2 covers 10 bases. The CDR3 has 12 residues. With V trimmed by 7 bases and J by 5 bases, 2 bases remained unmatched. The germline gives CDR1 MNHNS, CDR2 SASEGT. The DNA of the CDR3 is TGTGCCAGCACCCTAGCGGGGGACGAGCAGTACTTC. This encodes CASTLAGDEQYF.

The chain couples TRBV19 to TRBJ1-5; possibly TRBD1 for D (5 bases). The germline CDR1 and CDR2 sequences are LNHDA and SQIVND (reference sequence). The CDR3 runs to 18 residues. Trimming left V 4 bases short and J 0 bases short, with 19 bases between. The CDR3 protein is CASSTQGGRLYSNQPQHF. The CDR3 DNA sequence: TGTGCCAGTAGTACCCAGGGAGGTCGCCTCTATAGCAATCAGCCCCAGCATTTT.

V usage is TRBV6-6 and J usage is TRBJ1-2, with TRBD1 identical over 7 bases. V lost 2 bases to trimming and J lost 4 bases; unmatched junction nucleotides: 4. The CDR3 is 14 residues long. Germline V gene data show CDR1 as MNHNY and CDR2 as SVGAGI (reference sequence). For the CDR3, the DNA is TGTGCCAGCAGTTACGTGGGACAGTCCTATGGCTACACCTTC. It codes for CASSYVGQSYGYTF.

The chain joins TRBV4-2 to TRBJ2-7; D remains unclear. The CDR3 loop spans 12 amino acids. Germline V CDR1 and CDR2: LGHNA, YNFKEQ. Trimming shortened V by 5 bases and J by 3 bases, and 8 bases separated the two germline ends. CDR3 DNA sequence: TGTGCCAGCAGCAGGACCGTCTACGAGCAGTACTTC. Translation: CASSRTVYEQYF.

This chain connects TRBV6-1 to TRBJ2-5, with D perhaps TRBD1 (5 bases). Looked up from germline, CDR1 is MNHNS and CDR2 is SASEGT. There are 14 residues in the CDR3. V was trimmed by 10 bases and J by 4 bases, leaving 19 bases between them. CDR3 region: CATARARLRETQYF. CDR3 coding DNA: TGTGCCACCGCCAGGGCGCGCCTTCGAGAGACCCAGTACTTC.

The gene calls are TRBV6-1 and TRBJ2-1; the D is unclear. CDR1 MNHNS and CDR2 SASEGT come from the germline V gene. Trimming shortened V by 2 bases and J by 12 bases, and 14 bases separated the two germline ends. The CDR3 consists of 13 residues. CDR3 protein: CASSENGYAGQFF. The DNA for the CDR3 is TGTGCCAGCAGTGAAAACGGGTACGCCGGGCAGTTCTTC.

Only a few counts were recorded for this clone. The rearrangement joins TRBV6-6 to TRBJ1-1; possibly TRBD1 for D (6 bases). Germline loops: CDR1 MNHNY, CDR2 SVGAGI (reference sequence). The CDR3 extends over 14 amino acids. V gave up 4 bases and J gave up 1 base, with 10 bases separating them. CDR3 amino acids: CASSLDRSNTEAFF. CDR3 nucleotide sequence: TGTGCCAGCAGTTTGGACAGATCGAACACTGAAGCTTTCTTT.

V and J are TRBV18 and TRBJ2-5; tentatively, D is TRBD2 (5 bases). Germline CDR1 KGHSH, CDR2 LQKENI. With 3 bases removed from V and 3 bases from J, the gap between germline ends came to 14 bases. The CDR3 spans 15 residues. The CDR3 loop reads CASSPGLGKEETQYF. CDR3 in DNA: TGTGCCAGCTCACCCGGACTGGGCAAAGAAGAGACCCAGTACTTC.

The gene calls are TRBV4-2 and TRBJ2-1, with 11 bases fitting TRBD2. This CDR3 comprises 22 residues. V lost 1 base to trimming and J lost 0 bases; unmatched junction nucleotides: 17. Germline V gene data show CDR1 as LGHNA and CDR2 as YNFKEQ. The CDR3 loop reads CASSQGGGQGPSGRSSYNEQFF. For the CDR3, the DNA is TGTGCCAGCAGCCAAGGGGGGGGACAGGGACCTAGCGGGAGGAGCTCCTACAATGAGCAGTTCTTC.

V usage is TRBV19 and J usage is TRBJ2-5; 7 bases are a match to TRBD1. Germline CDR1 and CDR2: LNHDA and SQIVND (reference sequence). The junction had 0 bases not matched to a gene; V was cut back by 6 bases and J by 5 bases. The CDR3 is made up of 11 amino acids. The CDR3 loop is CASRTGETQYF. CDR3 nucleotide sequence: TGTGCCAGTAGGACAGGGGAGACCCAGTACTTC.

This clone was counted a few times. The genes are TRBV25-1 and TRBJ1-1, with D unclear. This CDR3 is 14 amino acids long. CDR1 is MGHDK, CDR2 SYGVNS, per germline. Trimming cost V 5 bases and J 0 bases, with 10 bases left between them. The CDR3 sequence is CASSSGPLNTEAFF. The CDR3 DNA reads as TGTGCCAGCAGTTCAGGTCCTCTGAACACTGAAGCTTTCTTT.

This clone showed up just once. The chain carries TRBV6-6 and TRBJ1-2; D perhaps matches TRBD1 (6 bases). The CDR3 runs 14 residues. The V gene lost 6 bases and the J gene lost 4 bases, with 15 bases spanning the gap. Germline V gene lookup returns CDR1 MNHNY and CDR2 SVGAGI (reference sequence). The CDR3 loop is CASSRPTGTYGYTF. CDR3 bases: TGTGCCAGCAGCCGACCAACAGGGACCTATGGCTACACCTTC.

The rearrangement links TRBV5-4 to TRBJ1-2; a possible D gene is TRBD1 (5 bases). CDR1 and CDR2 (germline): SGHNT, YYREEE (reference sequence). The V and J ends lost 4 bases and 8 bases respectively, with 12 bases between them. The CDR3 spans 12 residues. The CDR3 DNA reads TGTGCCAGCAGCGTGACAGATTCCGGCTACACCTTC. Translation: CASSVTDSGYTF.

The rearrangement links TRBV6-6 to TRBJ2-4, with 10 nucleotides matching TRBD1. Germline lookup yields CDR1 MNHNY and CDR2 SVGAGI (reference sequence). The CDR3 is 15 amino acids. Trimming at V came to 4 bases and at J to 7 bases, leaving 7 bases not matched to a gene. The CDR3 nucleotides read TGTGCCAGCAGTTCCACTCGGGGACAGGGGAACATTCAGTACTTC. Translation gives CASSSTRGQGNIQYF.

The rearrangement links TRBV5-5 to TRBJ2-7; 7 bases align to TRBD2. The V gene's germline CDR1 is SGHKS and CDR2 YYEKEE (reference sequence). CDR3 length equals 15 residues. V trimming: 4 bases; J trimming: 2 bases; junction bases outside the gene matches: 9. The CDR3 bases are TGTGCCAGCAGCGTGGTGAGCGGGGACGCCTACGAGCAGTACTTC. Its protein is CASSVVSGDAYEQYF.

This clone occurred once. V usage is TRBV5-1 and J usage is TRBJ2-1; 7 bases agree with TRBD2. CDR3 length: 16 amino acids. V lost 0 bases to trimming and J lost 4 bases; unmatched junction nucleotides: 7. Germline CDR1 and CDR2: SGHRS and YFSETQ. CDR3 amino acids: CASSLDPAGLYNEQFF. The CDR3 DNA follows: TGCGCCAGCAGCTTGGACCCAGCGGGGCTGTACAATGAGCAGTTCTTC.

The gene calls are TRBV2 and TRBJ2-3; D is perhaps TRBD2 (5 bases). V lost 8 bases, J lost 1 base, and 16 bases lay in between. The CDR3 sequence is 15 residues long. Germline V CDR1 and CDR2: SNHLY, FYNNEI. In DNA, the CDR3 is TGTGCCAGCCGCCAGGAGGTGGATCGCACAGATACGCAGTATTTT. Translated: CASRQEVDRTDTQYF.

V is TRBV29-1 and J is TRBJ1-1, with 7 bases fitting TRBD1. Unmatched junction bases numbered 4, after V lost 1 base and J lost 5 bases. The CDR3 spans 13 residues. The V gene's germline CDR1 is SQVTM and CDR2 ANQGSEA. The CDR3 region is CSVEGQGATEAFF. CDR3 nucleotides: TGCAGCGTTGAAGGACAGGGCGCGACTGAAGCTTTCTTT.

The chain employs TRBV7-3 and TRBJ2-5; D is perhaps TRBD1 (6 bases). Germline-derived CDR1 and CDR2 are SGHTA and FQGTGA. V lost 5 bases to trimming and J lost 7 bases, with 17 bases between them. The CDR3 extends over 14 amino acids. Here the CDR3 DNA reads TGTGCCAGCAGCCCCTCGGGACACCTAGGGACCCAGTACTTC. As protein: CASSPSGHLGTQYF.

J is TRBJ1-2 and V is TRBV6-5, with D possibly TRBD1 on 6 matching bases. CDR3 length: 13 amino acids. The germline V gene encodes CDR1 MNHEY and CDR2 SVGAGI. Trimming pared 2 bases from V and 8 bases from J, leaving 12 bases between. The CDR3 here is CASSYARGRGYTF. Written as DNA, the CDR3 is TGTGCCAGCAGTTACGCCAGGGGACGGGGCTACACCTTC.